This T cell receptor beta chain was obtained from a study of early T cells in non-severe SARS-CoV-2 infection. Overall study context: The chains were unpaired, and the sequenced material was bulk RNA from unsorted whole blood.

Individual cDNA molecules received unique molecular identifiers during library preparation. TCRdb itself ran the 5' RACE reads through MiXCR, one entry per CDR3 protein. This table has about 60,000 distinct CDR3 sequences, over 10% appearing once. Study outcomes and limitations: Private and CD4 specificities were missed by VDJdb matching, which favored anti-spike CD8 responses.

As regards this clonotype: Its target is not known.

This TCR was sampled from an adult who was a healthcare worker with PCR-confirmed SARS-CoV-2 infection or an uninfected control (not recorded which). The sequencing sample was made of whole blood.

CDR3 in DNA: TGTGCCAGCAAGAGAGGGGGTGACGATGGCTACACCTTC. It is translated as CASKRGGDDGYTF. V gene TRBV28 combines with J gene TRBJ1-2; TRBD1 is a possible D gene (6 bases). This CDR3 region has 13 residues. V was shortened by 7 bases and J by 6 bases, with 15 bases between the two germline ends. The germline CDR1 and CDR2 sequences are MDHEN and SYDVKM.